This TCR beta chain was captured by sequencing in a study of CD8+ T cells in alopecia areata. Points from the study as a whole: In patients, TCRs were shared less clearly than in mice, and HLA may possibly be involved. Lesional tissue from the scalp (especially in alopecia totalis/universalis) showed higher clonality than normal scalp.

Collection of lesional scalp punch biopsies and peripheral blood was performed in alopecia areata patients. Investigators sorted PBMCs to obtain both CD4+ and CD8+ T cells. On this clone itself: Antigen specificity is unknown.

Once RNA had been extracted, it was reverse transcribed into cDNA to act as the sequencing template. Profiled with immunoSEQ multiplex PCR; TCRdb holds only in-frame clones, not every one. The sample consists of around 61,000 clones, roughly half of them appearing once. The CDR3 loop spans 14 amino acids. Per germline, CDR1 SGHTA and CDR2 FQGNSA. After removal of 5 bases from V and 3 bases from J, the junction contained 7 bases not matched to a gene. The sequencing used CD8+ T cells sorted from blood, collected at week 0. This clonotype originated in a human donor with alopecia areata. The rearrangement uses TRBV7-2 and TRBJ2-7, with 7 bases identical to TRBD1. DNA of the CDR3: TGTGCCAGCAGCCCCATGGACAGGCGCTACGAGCAGTACTTC. Translated, it gives CASSPMDRRYEQYF.